These 28 T cell receptor beta chains came from one sample sequenced in a study of blood T cells in healthy people across ages. PCR was performed a second time for about 6 to 12 cycles using a sample-barcoded 5' primer and a J-beta primer mix. TCRdb analysed the 5' RACE reads with MiXCR anew, one entry per CDR3 protein. The sample records some 790,000 distinct CDR3 sequences, around 30% being singletons. The sequencing input was blood. These receptor sequences come from a woman of 80 years or more in good health.

In the case of this clonotype: This likely comes from a read error, as the CDR3 has no conserved phenylalanine or tryptophan at its end. This chain joins TRBV28 and TRBJ2-7; 9 nucleotides agree with TRBD2. Germline assignment: CDR1 MDHEN and CDR2 SYDVKM. This CDR3 region has 15 residues. Losses at the gene ends were 3 bases for V and 3 bases for J; bases not matched to a gene: 6. Here the CDR3 DNA reads TGTGCCAGCAGTTTTTCGCGCGGGGGGGTCTACGAGCAGTACTTA. It encodes CASSFSRGGVYEQYL.

Many counts were recorded for this clonotype. The chain combines TRBV2 with TRBJ2-1; 8 nucleotides line up with TRBD2. The CDR3 has 14 amino acids. Looked up from germline, CDR1 is SNHLY and CDR2 is FYNNEI. Trimming at V came to 8 bases and at J to 7 bases, leaving 10 bases not matched to a gene. CDR3: CASRSGGPGNEQFF. The CDR3 DNA follows: TGTGCCAGCCGATCGGGGGGGCCTGGAAATGAGCAGTTCTTC.

As for this clonotype: A much larger clone sits a single nucleotide away, making a read error possible. The chain links TRBV29-1 to TRBJ2-5; a possible D gene is TRBD2 (5 bases). Germline CDR1 reads SQVTM; CDR2 reads ANQGSEA. The V and J ends lost 5 bases and 11 bases respectively, with 18 bases between them. CDR3 length equals 12 residues. The CDR3: CSVQREFYEQYF. In DNA form, the CDR3 reads TGCAGCGTTCAGAGGGAGTTCTATGAGCAGTACTTC.

The V call is TRBV6-5, the J call TRBJ2-7, with D maybe TRBD1 (5 bases). There are 13 residues in the CDR3. V was cut by 5 bases and J by 5 bases, with 13 bases left in between. Germline V gene data show CDR1 as MNHEY and CDR2 as SVGAGI. In DNA form, the CDR3 reads TGTGCCAGCAGTCAGGGTGGTTGGGACGAGCAGTACTTC. Its protein product is CASSQGGWDEQYF.

The rearrangement uses TRBV7-8 and TRBJ2-1; 8 nucleotides match TRBD1. This CDR3 has 16 residues. V was clipped by 4 bases and J by 0 bases; unmatched bases: 5. Per the germline V gene, CDR1 is SGHVS and CDR2 is FQNEAQ. CDR3 protein: CASSSDTGGSYNEQFF. The CDR3 DNA sequence: TGTGCCAGCAGCTCAGATACAGGGGGCTCCTACAATGAGCAGTTCTTC.

About this clonotype itself: A read error is possible here, since a much larger clone lies one base away. The chain employs TRBV20-1 and TRBJ2-5; 7 bases agree with TRBD2. The CDR3 length is 13 residues. V lost 3 bases to trimming and J lost 7 bases; unmatched junction nucleotides: 8. CDR1 is DFQATT, CDR2 SNEGSKA, per germline (reference sequence). The CDR3 loop is CSASPLAERTQYF. In nucleotides, the CDR3 is TGCAGTGCTAGTCCCCTAGCGGAGAGGACCCAGTACTTC.

This clonotype was seen ten or more times. J is TRBJ2-5 and V is TRBV20-1; 7 nucleotides agree with TRBD1. The CDR3 totals 13 residues. Germline lookup yields CDR1 DFQATT and CDR2 SNEGSKA (reference sequence). Losses at the gene ends were 3 bases for V and 7 bases for J; bases not matched to a gene: 8. The CDR3 DNA follows: TGCAGTGCTAGGCCGGGACAGTCGGGGACCCAGTACTTC. Translating gives CSARPGQSGTQYF.

V and J are TRBV15 and TRBJ1-1, with D possibly TRBD1 on 6 matching bases. Germline-derived CDR1 and CDR2 are LNHNV and YYDKDF (reference sequence). CDR3 length: 13 amino acids. V lost 5 bases to trimming and J lost 2 bases, with 9 bases between them. The CDR3 DNA reads TGTGCCACCAGCCAGGGGAGCAACACTGAAGCTTTCTTT. As protein: CATSQGSNTEAFF.

V and J are TRBV7-3 and TRBJ2-4; the D gene could be TRBD1 or TRBD2 (6 bases each). The V gene's germline CDR1 is SGHTA and CDR2 FQGTGA. CDR3 length equals 17 residues. V was cut by 0 bases and J by 0 bases, with 12 bases left in between. CDR3 amino acids: CASSLTGRGLAKNIQYF. CDR3 nucleotides: TGTGCCAGCAGCTTAACGGGTCGGGGGCTAGCCAAAAACATTCAGTACTTC.

The rearrangement uses TRBV7-2 and TRBJ2-5; D may be TRBD2 (6 bases). V lost 3 bases, J lost 5 bases, and 16 bases lay in between. The CDR3 runs to 15 residues. Germline lookup yields CDR1 SGHTA and CDR2 FQGNSA. CDR3 coding DNA: TGTGCCAGCAGCTTTACAACTAGCCGGGGTGAGACCCAGTACTTC. It specifies CASSFTTSRGETQYF.

CDR3 bases: TGTGCCAGCAGTGAAGGACTCCCTACAACTGAAAAACTGTTTTTT. It encodes CASSEGLPTTEKLFF. The chain combines TRBV2 with TRBJ1-4; no reliable D call. Germline assignment: CDR1 SNHLY and CDR2 FYNNEI. This CDR3 region has 15 residues. Between the trimmed V and J ends, which lost 1 base and 7 bases, there was a span of 13 bases.

This clonotype has at least ten counts. The chain couples TRBV19 to TRBJ2-4, with D perhaps TRBD1 or TRBD2 (7 bases each). This CDR3 has 14 residues. CDR1 is LNHDA, CDR2 SQIVND, per germline (reference sequence). Trimming removed 4 bases from V and 8 bases from J, with 15 bases in between. Written as DNA, the CDR3 is TGTGCCAGTAGTAAGGGAGGGGGCTCTGACATTCAGTACTTC. Amino acid sequence: CASSKGGGSDIQYF.

This rearrangement joins TRBV27 to TRBJ1-5; D perhaps matches TRBD1 (5 bases). Trimming stripped 3 bases from V and 7 bases from J, with 10 bases between. The CDR3 covers 13 residues. The germline gives CDR1 MNHEY, CDR2 SMNVEV (reference sequence). CDR3 amino acids: CASSFGGKQPQHF. For the CDR3, the DNA is TGTGCCAGCAGTTTTGGGGGGAAGCAGCCCCAGCATTTT.

This clonotype has at least ten counts. This chain links TRBV6-1 with TRBJ2-3, with 11 nucleotides matching TRBD2. V was pared by 6 bases and J by 0 bases, with 11 bases of the junction left unmatched. Germline V gene lookup returns CDR1 MNHNS and CDR2 SASEGT. This CDR3 spans 18 amino acids. The CDR3 loop reads CASSPSRLAGPSTDTQYF. As DNA, the CDR3 is TGTGCCAGCAGCCCCTCCCGACTAGCGGGGCCGAGCACAGATACGCAGTATTTT.

The sample holds many counts of this clonotype. The CDR3 DNA is TGTGCCACCAGCCCCGAGGGGGGGCTTACCGGCTACACCTTC. Translating gives CATSPEGGLTGYTF. The chain couples TRBV15 to TRBJ1-2, with D perhaps TRBD1 (6 bases). The CDR3 runs to 14 residues. V was shortened by 5 bases and J by 8 bases, with 18 bases between the two germline ends. Per germline, CDR1 LNHNV and CDR2 YYDKDF (reference sequence).

The chain has TRBV12-3 or TRBV12-4 and TRBJ1-5; 7 bases line up with TRBD1. V gave up 9 bases and J gave up 0 bases; unmatched junction bases: 5. The CDR3 is 14 residues long. In nucleotides, the CDR3 is TGTGCCAGTACAGGGGTTAATAGCAATCAGCCCCAGCATTTT. Encoded protein: CASTGVNSNQPQHF.

The chain has TRBV5-1 and TRBJ1-5; D may be TRBD1 (5 bases). V was clipped by 0 bases and J by 3 bases, with 10 bases between them. This CDR3 is built from 15 residues. Germline V lookup: CDR1 SGHRS, CDR2 YFSETQ. The CDR3 reads CASSLEGDDNQPQHF. The CDR3 DNA reads TGCGCCAGCAGCTTGGAAGGGGACGACAATCAGCCCCAGCATTTT.

This clonotype has only a few counts. V gene TRBV30 combines with J gene TRBJ2-1, with D perhaps matching TRBD2 (7 bases). Looked up from germline, CDR1 is GTSNPN and CDR2 is SVGIG (reference sequence). The CDR3 length is 15 residues. V was clipped by 3 bases and J by 7 bases, with 19 bases between them. The CDR3 bases are TGTGCCTGGAGACCAAAGGGGGGGGGCCAGAATGAGCAGTTCTTC. This translates into CAWRPKGGGQNEQFF. The complete variable domain, with remaining parts taken from reference TRBV30 and TRBJ2-1, reads SQTIHQWPATLVQPVGSPLSLECTVEGTSNPNLYWYRQAAGRGLQLLFYSVGIGQISSEVPQNLSASRPQDRQFILSSKKLLLSDSGFYLCAWRPKGGGQNEQFFGPGTRLTVL.

Concerning this clonotype: This could be a read error, since a much larger clone is one nucleotide away. V is TRBV7-6 and J is TRBJ1-2; the match to TRBD1 covers 7 bases. The germline V gene has CDR1 SGHVS and CDR2 FNYEAQ. This CDR3 region has 13 residues. The chain's CDR3 is CASSTRQGHGHTF. The CDR3 region has the DNA TGTGCCAGCAGCACAAGACAGGGCCATGGCCACACCTTC.

V usage is TRBV27 and J usage is TRBJ2-2, with D tentatively TRBD2 (6 bases). Trimming left V 6 bases short and J 5 bases short, with 13 bases between. CDR1 is MNHEY, CDR2 SMNVEV, per germline (reference sequence). The CDR3 is 14 amino acids. For the CDR3, the DNA is TGTGCCAGCAGGGACCAGGGAGGAACCGGGGAGCTGTTTTTT. The encoded protein is CASRDQGGTGELFF.

In regard to this clonotype: One junction end does not reproduce the germline sequence, and a read error may be involved. The chain employs TRBV12-3 or TRBV12-4 and TRBJ2-1; 7 nucleotides line up with TRBD1. This CDR3 has 13 amino acids. CDR3 loop: CTSRPGTAYEQFF. The CDR3, as DNA: TGTACCAGCAGGCCCGGGACAGCCTATGAGCAGTTCTTC.

The chain uses TRBV24-1 and TRBJ2-2; D gene unclear. V was trimmed by 0 bases and J by 7 bases, leaving 11 bases between them. Germline values: CDR1 KGHDR, CDR2 SFDVKD. This CDR3 is built from 15 residues. CDR3 protein: CATSDLGSGVGELFF. The CDR3 DNA follows: TGTGCCACCAGTGATTTGGGCAGTGGAGTCGGGGAGCTGTTTTTT.

This clonotype was detected only a few times. Being one base from a much bigger clone, this may be a read error. The chain employs TRBV12-3 or TRBV12-4 and TRBJ2-3, with 7 bases aligning to TRBD2. The CDR3 spans 14 residues. V lost 4 bases to trimming and J lost 6 bases; unmatched junction nucleotides: 7. CDR3 amino acids: CASSWGSGGDTQYF. CDR3 DNA sequence: TGTGCCAGCAGTTGGGGGTCCGGGGGGGATACGCAGTATTTT.

This clonotype was recorded a few times. A much larger clone lies a single base off, so this may be a read error. The chain carries TRBV20-1 and TRBJ2-7; TRBD2 agrees at 11 bases. The germline gives CDR1 DFQATT, CDR2 SNEGSKA (reference sequence). The CDR3 is 14 amino acids. V dropped 6 bases and J dropped 7; count of bases not matched to a gene: 11. DNA for the CDR3: TGCAGTGCCCCGACTAGCGGGATATACAATGAGCAGTACTTC. Protein: CSAPTSGIYNEQYF.

Only a few counts were recorded for this clonotype. V and J are TRBV12-3 or TRBV12-4 and TRBJ2-1; D gene uncertain. The germline V and J ends were trimmed by 5 bases and 13 bases, with 15 bases remaining between them. There are 12 residues in the CDR3. CDR3 loop: CASSLLPETQFF. The DNA of the CDR3 is TGTGCCAGCAGTCTTCTTCCAGAGACCCAGTTCTTC.

This clonotype has a count of ten or more. This chain uses TRBV4-3 with TRBJ1-4; 8 bases are a match to TRBD1. CDR3 size: 15 residues. Per germline, CDR1 LGHNA and CDR2 YSLEER. The trim removed 3 bases at V and 8 bases at J, leaving 8 bases unmatched. The CDR3 bases are TGCGCCAGCAGCCAGACTCTCACAGGGGGAGAAAAACTGTTTTTT. Protein sequence: CASSQTLTGGEKLFF.

This clonotype came up many times. The chain uses TRBV20-1 and TRBJ1-1; D is undetermined. Germline lookup yields CDR1 DFQATT and CDR2 SNEGSKA (reference sequence). V was clipped by 6 bases and J by 1 base, with 9 bases between them. The CDR3 contains 12 residues. The CDR3: CSALLRNTEAFF. CDR3 nucleotide sequence: TGCAGTGCGCTGCTGCGGAACACTGAAGCTTTCTTT.

This clonotype was counted at least ten times. The rearrangement links TRBV10-1 to TRBJ2-1; D possibly corresponds to TRBD2 (6 bases). There are 12 residues in the CDR3. The germline V and J ends were trimmed by 3 bases and 10 bases, with 10 bases remaining between them. Germline-derived CDR1 and CDR2 are WNHNN and SYGVQD (reference sequence). The CDR3 DNA follows: TGCGCCAGCAGTGACCAGGGAGGAGAGCAGTTCTTC. Its protein is CASSDQGGEQFF.